This TCR beta chain was recovered during a study of blood T cells in healthy people across ages. Concerning this clonotype itself: The antigen remains unidentified.

Whole-study results and caveats: Among long-lived donors, naive CD4+ cells were more numerous and diversity higher than in aged donors.

A second PCR, run for about 6 to 11 cycles, used a sample-barcoded 5' primer plus a J-beta primer mix. MiXCR, run by TCRdb on the 5' RACE reads, gives a single entry per CDR3 protein. The repertoire holds 700,000 to 950,000 distinct CDR3 sequences, with 58% as singletons. Healthy Caucasians from Russia aged roughly 6 to 95 served as donors. Researchers report isolating at least 6.5 million PBMCs per sample. This CDR3 spans 12 amino acids. V lost 3 bases and J 7 bases, leaving 9 bases between the germline ends. Germline loops: CDR1 MNHNY, CDR2 SVGAGI (reference sequence). This chain links TRBV6-6 with TRBJ1-2; D call uncertain. The sample consisted of blood. The receptor was isolated from a man aged 25-45 years in good health. The CDR3 bases are TGTGCCAGCAGTTATACGCTGGCTGGCTACACCTTC. Residues: CASSYTLAGYTF.